The 26 T cell receptor beta chains below all came from one sample that was sequenced in a study of cytotoxic CD8 clonotypes in ibrutinib-treated CLL. Assay used: immunoSEQ multiplex PCR; TCRdb lists only in-frame clones, some missing. The repertoire consists of around 250,000 clones, with under 80% occurring once and the leading ten covering 15%. This specimen was PBMCs, taken after 24 months of ibrutinib treatment. Receptors were obtained from a human donor with chronic lymphocytic leukemia.

The rearrangement uses TRBV4-1 and TRBJ1-1; D unresolved. This CDR3 has 15 amino acids. Germline V gene lookup returns CDR1 MGHRA and CDR2 YSYEKL. Trimming cost V 0 bases and J 7 bases, with 15 bases left between them. In DNA form, the CDR3 reads TGCGCCAGCAGCCAAGAGAGGGTCCATAAGGGTGAAGCTTTCTTT. Its translation is CASSQERVHKGEAFF.

This sequence joins TRBV25-1 and TRBJ2-2; D is possibly TRBD2 (6 bases). Trimming stripped 0 bases from V and 4 bases from J, with 12 bases between. The CDR3 spans 16 residues. CDR1 is MGHDK, CDR2 SYGVNS, per germline. CDR3 sequence: CASSEYQASVTGELFF. CDR3 nucleotides: TGTGCCAGCAGTGAATATCAGGCTAGCGTCACCGGGGAGCTGTTTTTT.

This chain connects TRBV30 to TRBJ2-1; D is ambiguous. The CDR3 has 12 residues. Trimming shortened V by 0 bases and J by 6 bases, and 6 bases separated the two germline ends. The germline gives CDR1 GTSNPN, CDR2 SVGIG (reference sequence). CDR3 DNA sequence: TGTGCCTGGAGTGTAAGCGCCAATGAGCAGTTCTTC. Translating gives CAWSVSANEQFF.

This clone is a singleton in its sample. V gene TRBV4-3 combines with J gene TRBJ2-7; D gene uncertain. Trimming left V 1 base short and J 3 bases short, with 13 bases between. In germline, CDR1 is LGHNA, CDR2 YSLEER. This CDR3 is built from 15 residues. Here the CDR3 reads CASSQAPLVDYEQYF. The CDR3 region has the DNA TGCGCCAGCAGCCAAGCCCCCCTAGTAGACTACGAGCAGTACTTC.

V is TRBV5-6 and J is TRBJ2-5; 9 bases are a match to TRBD1. The CDR3 is 13 residues long. Germline values: CDR1 SGHDT, CDR2 YYEEEE. With 4 bases clipped from V and 5 bases from J, the junction kept 3 bases outside the gene matches. The CDR3 DNA follows: TGTGCCAGCAGCCCCGGACAGGGGGAGACCCAGTACTTC. Its protein is CASSPGQGETQYF.

In this sample, this clone turned up a few times. V is TRBV11-2 and J is TRBJ2-6; D unclear. There are 15 residues in the CDR3. Germline CDR1 and CDR2: SGHAT and FQNNGV. V dropped 5 bases and J dropped 1 base, with 9 bases sitting between them. CDR3 nucleotide sequence: TGTGCCAGCAGCGAGCAGGTGTCTGGGGCCAACGTCCTGACTTTC. It yields the protein CASSEQVSGANVLTF. The full variable domain, completed using reference TRBV11-2 and TRBJ2-6, is EAGVAQSPRYKIIEKRQSVAFWCNPISGHATLYWYQQILGQGPKLLIQFQNNGVVDDSQLPKDRFSAERLKGVDSTLKIQPAKLEDSAVYLCASSEQVSGANVLTFGAGSRLTVL.

This clone was observed a handful of times. The chain recombines TRBV5-5 with TRBJ2-5; 12 bases are a match to TRBD2. The CDR3 spans 14 residues. Trimming at V came to 4 bases and at J to 5 bases, leaving 3 bases not matched to a gene. CDR1 and CDR2 from the germline V gene are SGHKS and YYEKEE (reference sequence). The chain's CDR3 is CASSPTSGRETQYF. The CDR3 DNA is TGTGCCAGCAGCCCAACTAGCGGGAGGGAGACCCAGTACTTC. The whole variable domain, filled in from reference TRBV5-5 and TRBJ2-5, reads DAGVTQSPTHLIKTRGQQVTLRCSPISGHKSVSWYQQVLGQGPQFIFQYYEKEERGRGNFPDRFSARQFPNYSSELNVNALLLGDSALYLCASSPTSGRETQYFGPGTRLLVL.

With regard to this clone: Other DNA sequences in the same sample also yield this CDR3. The CDR3 nucleotides are TGCAGTGCACCCACAGATACGCAGTATTTT. It is translated as CSAPTDTQYF. The chain has TRBV20-1 and TRBJ2-3; D not certain. The CDR3 loop spans 10 amino acids. Germline V gene sequence: CDR1 DFQATT, CDR2 SNEGSKA (reference sequence). V was shortened by 6 bases and J by 2 bases, with 3 bases between the two germline ends.

The gene calls are TRBV30 and TRBJ2-1, with a tentative D call TRBD2 (6 bases). This CDR3 has 16 residues. Trimming removed 2 bases at V and 2 bases at J, with 16 bases between. From germline, CDR1 is GTSNPN and CDR2 SVGIG (reference sequence). CDR3 residues: CAWSQGLTHTYNEQFF. CDR3 nucleotide sequence: TGTGCCTGGAGTCAAGGACTAACCCATACCTACAATGAGCAGTTCTTC. Variable domain in full (rest from reference TRBV30 and TRBJ2-1): SQTIHQWPATLVQPVGSPLSLECTVEGTSNPNLYWYRQAAGRGLQLLFYSVGIGQISSEVPQNLSASRPQDRQFILSSKKLLLSDSGFYLCAWSQGLTHTYNEQFFGPGTRLTVL.

This clone appeared a few times. The chain uses TRBV9 and TRBJ2-7; no definite D call. The length of the CDR3 is 14 residues. V gave up 0 bases and J gave up 1 base, with 8 bases separating them. The germline V gene encodes CDR1 SGDLS and CDR2 YYNGEE. The CDR3 DNA is TGTGCCAGCAGCGTAGGGAGTTCGTCCTACGAGCAGTACTTC. Protein product: CASSVGSSSYEQYF.

This clone was counted only a few times. The chain couples TRBV29-1 to TRBJ2-1; TRBD2 is a possible D gene (5 bases). Trimming stripped 4 bases from V and 2 bases from J, with 12 bases between. Germline lookup yields CDR1 SQVTM and CDR2 ANQGSEA. The CDR3 spans 14 residues. CDR3 nucleotides: TGCAGCGTTGCGGTGGGAGTAGCCTACAATGAGCAGTTCTTC. This translates into CSVAVGVAYNEQFF.

The rearrangement links TRBV6-5 to TRBJ2-7; D ambiguous. Trimming pared 5 bases from V and 2 bases from J, leaving 4 bases between. This CDR3 contains 11 residues. Germline CDR1 is MNHEY and CDR2 is SVGAGI. CDR3 nucleotide sequence: TGTGCCAGCAGTGCTACCTACGAGCAGTACTTC. Its protein is CASSATYEQYF.

The chain is built from TRBV5-1 and TRBJ2-3; 9 bases agree with TRBD2. The CDR3 runs to 17 residues. In germline, CDR1 is SGHRS, CDR2 YFSETQ. J gave up 4 bases and V 1 base, and 10 bases lay outside the gene matches. CDR3 sequence (DNA): TGCGCCAGCAGCTTGACCATAGCGGGAGAGAGGGCAGATACGCAGTATTTT. Its translation: CASSLTIAGERADTQYF.

The genes are TRBV10-3 and TRBJ2-7, with TRBD1 matching 7 bases. CDR1 and CDR2 from the germline V gene are ENHRY and SYGVKD. The CDR3 has 14 amino acids. J gave up 0 bases and V 6 bases, and 5 bases lay outside the gene matches. The CDR3 DNA is TGTGCCATCAGAGGGGACAGAGACTCCTACGAGCAGTACTTC. Translating it yields CAIRGDRDSYEQYF.

The chain uses TRBV18 and TRBJ2-1; 11 bases match TRBD2. Germline lookup yields CDR1 KGHSH and CDR2 LQKENI. This CDR3 spans 15 amino acids. With 4 bases clipped from V and 4 bases from J, the junction kept 3 bases outside the gene matches. The CDR3 DNA sequence: TGTGCCAGCTCACAGGGACTAGCGGAGTACAATGAGCAGTTCTTC. Its protein product is CASSQGLAEYNEQFF.

This clone was counted between two and nine times. J is TRBJ2-7 and V is TRBV19, with 9 bases fitting TRBD2. V gave up 7 bases and J gave up 0 bases; unmatched junction bases: 7. CDR1 is LNHDA and CDR2 is SQIVND in the germline V gene (reference sequence). This CDR3 spans 15 amino acids. In DNA, the CDR3 is TGTGCCAGTAAAGAAGAAGCGGGAGGCTCCTACGAGCAGTACTTC. The encoded protein is CASKEEAGGSYEQYF.

V usage is TRBV5-6 and J usage is TRBJ2-7; TRBD1 might be the D (7 bases). Trimming removed 0 bases at V and 4 bases at J, with 14 bases between. The germline gives CDR1 SGHDT, CDR2 YYEEEE. CDR3 size: 15 residues. CDR3 in amino acids: CASSLGQGGTYEQYF. CDR3 nucleotide sequence: TGTGCCAGCAGCTTGGGACAGGGAGGAACGTACGAGCAGTACTTC.

The chain combines TRBV11-2 with TRBJ2-7; D is ambiguous. The CDR3 has 14 residues. V lost 1 base and J 7 bases, leaving 14 bases between the germline ends. Germline V gene lookup returns CDR1 SGHAT and CDR2 FQNNGV. The CDR3 nucleotides read TGTGCCAGCAGCTTAGTTTCCGGGCTTGGAGAGCAGTACTTC. Its translation: CASSLVSGLGEQYF.

This clone was counted between two and nine times. The germline gene is not matched at one end of the junction; a read error may be the cause. This specimen includes other DNA sequences encoding the same CDR3. V is TRBV6-5 and J is TRBJ2-1, with D hard to call. Germline V gives CDR1 MNHEY, CDR2 SVGAGI. This CDR3 has 10 residues. CDR3 DNA: TGTGCCAGCGGTTACAATGAGCAGTTCTTC. Translated, it gives CASGYNEQFF.

The sample holds one count of this clone. This chain connects TRBV19 to TRBJ2-5; possibly TRBD1 for D (6 bases). The CDR3 has 12 residues. Germline assignment: CDR1 LNHDA and CDR2 SQIVND (reference sequence). V gave up 7 bases and J gave up 5 bases, with 11 bases separating them. This CDR3 is CASMGAGETQYF. DNA for the CDR3: TGTGCCAGTATGGGGGCTGGGGAGACCCAGTACTTC.

This chain uses TRBV4-2 with TRBJ1-2, with TRBD1 identical over 7 bases. This CDR3 contains 15 residues. Germline V gene lookup returns CDR1 LGHNA and CDR2 YNFKEQ. Germline trimming cut 0 bases from V and 6 bases from J; bases unmatched to any gene: 7. The chain's CDR3 is CASSQDLGGSDGYTF. The CDR3 DNA reads as TGTGCCAGCAGCCAAGACTTAGGGGGCTCTGATGGCTACACCTTC.

The chain has TRBV28 and TRBJ1-5; D is uncertain. Trimming removed 4 bases at V and 7 bases at J, with 17 bases between. In germline, CDR1 is MDHEN, CDR2 SYDVKM. This CDR3 spans 15 amino acids. The CDR3 bases are TGTGCCAGCAGTTCCTCGTTTGTAGGGAGGCAGCCCCAGCATTTT. Protein: CASSSSFVGRQPQHF.

The V call is TRBV5-4, the J call TRBJ2-5, with D maybe TRBD2 (7 bases). The CDR3 totals 14 residues. V shed 4 bases and J shed 3 bases, with 13 bases lying between them. Germline-derived CDR1 and CDR2 are SGHNT and YYREEE (reference sequence). The CDR3 coding sequence is TGTGCCAGCAGCCCAGGGAGGGGGAAAGAGACCCAGTACTTC. Its translation is CASSPGRGKETQYF. The entire variable domain, with the rest obtained from reference TRBV5-4 and TRBJ2-5, is as follows: ETGVTQSPTHLIKTRGQQVTLRCSSQSGHNTVSWYQQALGQGPQFIFQYYREEENGRGNFPPRFSGLQFPNYSSELNVNALELDDSALYLCASSPGRGKETQYFGPGTRLLVL.

The V gene is TRBV19, the J gene TRBJ2-7; D tentatively fits TRBD1 or TRBD2 (5 bases each). From germline, CDR1 is LNHDA and CDR2 SQIVND (reference sequence). Trimming removed 5 bases from V and 1 base from J, with 15 bases in between. The CDR3 spans 15 residues. DNA for the CDR3: TGTGCCAGTAGTCCGGGGATAACAGGATCCTACGAGCAGTACTTC. It encodes CASSPGITGSYEQYF. Together with reference TRBV19 and TRBJ2-7, the CDR3 gives the full variable domain: DGGITQSPKYLFRKEGQNVTLSCEQNLNHDAMYWYRQDPGQGLRLIYYSQIVNDFQKGDIAEGYSVSREKKESFPLTVTSAQKNPTAFYLCASSPGITGSYEQYFGPGTRLTVT.

This clone has more than one count but fewer than ten. This chain joins TRBV9 and TRBJ2-1; TRBD2 matches at 12 bases. V dropped 0 bases and J dropped 4; count of bases not matched to a gene: 8. CDR3 length: 18 residues. Looked up from germline, CDR1 is SGDLS and CDR2 is YYNGEE. CDR3: CASSVGPSGREEYNEQFF. The CDR3 region has the DNA TGTGCCAGCAGCGTAGGCCCTAGCGGGAGGGAGGAGTACAATGAGCAGTTCTTC.

The rearrangement uses TRBV9 and TRBJ1-3; 7 bases fit TRBD1. Trimming cost V 3 bases and J 3 bases; bases outside gene matches: 6. The CDR3 has 15 residues. Germline lookup yields CDR1 SGDLS and CDR2 YYNGEE. CDR3 loop: CASSGPTGVGNTIYF. CDR3 sequence (DNA): TGTGCCAGCAGCGGGCCCACAGGGGTTGGAAACACCATATATTTT.